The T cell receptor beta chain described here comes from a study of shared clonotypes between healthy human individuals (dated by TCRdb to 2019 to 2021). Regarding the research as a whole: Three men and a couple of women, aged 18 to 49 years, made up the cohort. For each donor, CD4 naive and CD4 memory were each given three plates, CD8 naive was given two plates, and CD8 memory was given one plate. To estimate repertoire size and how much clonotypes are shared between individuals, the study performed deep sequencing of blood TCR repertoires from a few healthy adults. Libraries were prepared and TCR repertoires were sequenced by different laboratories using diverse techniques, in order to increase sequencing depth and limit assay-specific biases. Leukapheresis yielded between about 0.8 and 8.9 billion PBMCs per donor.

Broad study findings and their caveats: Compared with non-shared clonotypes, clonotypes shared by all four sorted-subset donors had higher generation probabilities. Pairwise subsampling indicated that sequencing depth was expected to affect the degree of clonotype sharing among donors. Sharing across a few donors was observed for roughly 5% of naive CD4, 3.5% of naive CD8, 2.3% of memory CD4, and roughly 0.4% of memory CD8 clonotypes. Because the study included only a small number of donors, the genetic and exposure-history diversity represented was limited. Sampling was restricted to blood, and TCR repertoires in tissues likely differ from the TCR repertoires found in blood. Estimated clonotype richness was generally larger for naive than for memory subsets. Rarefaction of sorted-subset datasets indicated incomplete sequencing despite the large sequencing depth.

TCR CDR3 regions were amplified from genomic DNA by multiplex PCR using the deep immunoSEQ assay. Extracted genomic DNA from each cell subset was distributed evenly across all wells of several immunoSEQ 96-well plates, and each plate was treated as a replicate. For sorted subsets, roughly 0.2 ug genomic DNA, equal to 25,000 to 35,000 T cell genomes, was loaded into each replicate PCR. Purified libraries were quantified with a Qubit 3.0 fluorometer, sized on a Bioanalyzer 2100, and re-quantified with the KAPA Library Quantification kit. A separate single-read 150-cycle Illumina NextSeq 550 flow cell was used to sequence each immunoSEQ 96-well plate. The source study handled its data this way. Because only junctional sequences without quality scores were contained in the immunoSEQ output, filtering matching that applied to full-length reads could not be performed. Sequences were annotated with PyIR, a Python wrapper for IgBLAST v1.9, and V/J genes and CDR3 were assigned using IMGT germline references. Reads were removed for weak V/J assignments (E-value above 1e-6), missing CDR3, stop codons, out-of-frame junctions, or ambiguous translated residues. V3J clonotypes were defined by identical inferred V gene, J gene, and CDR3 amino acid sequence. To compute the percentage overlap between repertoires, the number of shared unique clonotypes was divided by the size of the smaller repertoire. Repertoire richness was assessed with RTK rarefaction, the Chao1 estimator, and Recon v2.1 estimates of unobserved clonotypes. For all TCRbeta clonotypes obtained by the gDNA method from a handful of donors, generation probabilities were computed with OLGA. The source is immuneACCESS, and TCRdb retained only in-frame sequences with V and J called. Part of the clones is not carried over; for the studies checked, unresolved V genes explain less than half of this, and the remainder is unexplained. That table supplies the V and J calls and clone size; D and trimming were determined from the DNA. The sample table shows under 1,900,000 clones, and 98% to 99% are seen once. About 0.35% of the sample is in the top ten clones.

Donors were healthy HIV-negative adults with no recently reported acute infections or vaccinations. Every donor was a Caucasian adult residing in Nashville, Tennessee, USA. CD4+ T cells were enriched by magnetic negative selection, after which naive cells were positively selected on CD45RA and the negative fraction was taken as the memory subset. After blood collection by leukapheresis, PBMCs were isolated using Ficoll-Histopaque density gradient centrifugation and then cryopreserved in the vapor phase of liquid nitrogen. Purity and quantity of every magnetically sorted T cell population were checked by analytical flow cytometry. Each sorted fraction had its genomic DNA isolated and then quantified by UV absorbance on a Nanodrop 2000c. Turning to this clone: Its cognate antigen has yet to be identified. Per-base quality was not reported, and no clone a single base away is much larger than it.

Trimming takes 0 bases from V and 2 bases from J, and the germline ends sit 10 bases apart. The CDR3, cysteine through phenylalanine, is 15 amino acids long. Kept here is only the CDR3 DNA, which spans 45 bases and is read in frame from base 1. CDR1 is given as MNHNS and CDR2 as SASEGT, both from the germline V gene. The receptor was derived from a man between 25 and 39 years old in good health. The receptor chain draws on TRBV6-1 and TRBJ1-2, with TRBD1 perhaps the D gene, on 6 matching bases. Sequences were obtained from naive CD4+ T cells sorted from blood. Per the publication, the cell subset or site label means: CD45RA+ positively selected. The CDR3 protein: CASSEARQGNYGYTF. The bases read TGTGCCAGCAGTGAAGCGCGGCAGGGGAACTATGGCTACACCTTC.